The entry below describes one T cell receptor beta chain. Its antigen remains unidentified. No base quality values were provided; no much bigger clone lies one nucleotide off. The treatment or condition label on this specimen signifies: 19 received Ad26.COV2.S at low or high dose, single or two shots; about 5 received placebo; per-sample allocation not given. Repertoires of vaccine and placebo recipients were sequenced from samples taken on day 63 after the first injection. Between 29 July and 7 August 2020, Cohort 1b enrolled fewer than 30 adults aged 18-55 years at one site in Boston, USA. Ad26.COV2.S was a replication-incompetent adenovirus type 26 vector expressing a prefusion-stabilized SARS-CoV-2 spike protein from the original Wuhan strain. This sample was taken from a study of Ad26.COV2.S vaccination and SARS-CoV-2 variants (dated by TCRdb to about 2021). With regard to the full study: Donors in the vaccine arm were drawn from COV1001, a phase I-IIa trial of Ad26.COV2.S in healthy adults that was multicentre, randomized, double-blind and placebo-controlled. TCRbeta repertoire sequencing served as the tool for gauging how specific and how broad the SARS-CoV-2-reactive T cell receptors were following Ad26.COV2.S vaccination. Investigators remained blinded to trial group allocation during experiments and outcome assessment. A total of about 30 samples were included in the TCR-sequenced set, comprising roughly 19 Ad26.COV2.S vaccine recipients, 5 placebo recipients and 8 SARS-CoV-2 convalescent individuals. Ad26.COV2.S was administered intramuscularly at 5 x 10^10 or 1 x 10^11 viral particles, either as a single shot or as two shots given 56 days apart. Trial participants were randomized into five groups of five: low-dose or high-dose Ad26.COV2.S given once or twice, or placebo on both occasions.

General findings and caveats noted by the study authors: Non-spike TCR breadth was comparable between vaccine and placebo recipients, consistent with the vaccine containing only spike. Compared with placebo recipients, Ad26.COV2.S recipients showed higher spike-specific TCR breadth (P = 0.0014). The study lacked the statistical power to compare responses across vaccine doses or regimens. The authors noted that total T cell responses may have been underestimated by the TCR breadth and depth analyses. After vaccination, substantial breadth of spike-specific CD8+ and CD4+ T cell responses was reported.

V lost 6 bases and J lost 5 bases, and the count of bases not matched to a germline gene is 7. CDR1 and CDR2, looked up from the germline V gene (reference sequence), are MNHEY and SMNVEV. The CDR3, cysteine through phenylalanine, is 14 amino acids long. Kept here is only the CDR3 DNA, which spans 42 bases and is read in frame from base 1. The immunoSEQ Assay was the method used to sequence TCRbeta CDR3 regions. After extraction, genomic DNA underwent amplification by bias-controlled multiplex PCR, followed by high-throughput sequencing. Under the source paper's analysis protocol: Collapsing and filtering of sequences were performed to quantify the absolute abundance of each unique TCRbeta CDR3 region. T cell fraction was estimated by normalization of TCRbeta template counts to usable DNA, with usable DNA being measured through amplification of reference genes present in all nucleated cells. Repertoire TCRs were annotated as SARS-CoV-2-specific by exact matching of V gene, CDR3 amino acid sequence and J gene to a known reactive TCR set. The reference SARS-CoV-2 TCR set was derived from MIRA and filtered for enrichment in COVID-19-positive ImmuneCODE repertoires, a step that removed public or cross-reactive TCRs. Using the MIRA antigens, annotated TCRs were further analysed by specific ORF or by position within an ORF. Depth was the summed frequency of annotated unique rearrangements, while breadth was defined as annotated unique rearrangements over total unique productive rearrangements. TCR breadth was compared between groups using two-sided Wilcoxon rank-sum tests. The table comes from immuneACCESS by way of TCRdb, which keeps in-frame sequences with V and J called. Part of the clones is missing from these tables; in studies checked, under half for an unresolved V gene and the rest for unknown reasons. The DNA was the basis for D and trimming; V, J and clone size are from that table. For this sample there are some 640,000 clones; 89% appear just once. Jointly, the top ten make up approximately 1.5% of the sample.

The sample was peripheral blood, taken in a trial of Ad26.COV2.S vaccine versus placebo. This receptor was taken from a person aged 18-65 years who received the Ad26.COV2.S COVID-19 vaccine or a placebo. The sequence joins TRBV27 to TRBJ1-1; 9 bases in the middle match TRBD1. The nucleotide sequence is given as TGTGCCAGCAGACCACAGGGGGCTTGGACTGAAGCTTTCTTT. Its translation is CASRPQGAWTEAFF.